These T cell receptor beta chains were read from a single sample in a study of OX40 agonist ivuxolimab in advanced cancers. Sequencing used immunoSEQ multiplex PCR; TCRdb keeps in-frame clones, though not all of them. The table lists 130,000 or so clones, about nine tenths of them singletons, with approximately 0.99% in the top ten. The starting material was CD4+ or CD8+ T cells sorted from blood, obtained in a trial of the OX40 agonist ivuxolimab. Receptor source: an adult with an advanced solid tumor such as melanoma, head and neck, liver or kidney cancer. The conserved cysteine and the conserved F or W are not part of the CDR3 here.

J: NA; V: TRBV5-1; CDR3: ASSIGTGGHEQY
J: TRBJ1-2; V: TRBV7-9; CDR3: ASSITTGGASYGYT
J: TRBJ1-1; V: TRBV29-1; CDR3: SVCRALNTEAF
J: TRBJ2-6; V: TRBV5-1; CDR3: ASSLEAGGAGANVLT
J: TRBJ2-1; V: TRBV18; CDR3: ASSPRRDSYNEQF
J: TRBJ1-2; V: TRBV2; CDR3: ASSPGQGGANGYT
J: TRBJ1-3; V: TRBV6-1; CDR3: ASSEYSGGNTIY
J: TRBJ2-7; V: TRBV18; CDR3: ASSPPGYTSYEQY
J: TRBJ2-4; V: TRBV7-3; CDR3: ASSSTGAVQY
J: TRBJ2-7; V: TRBV4-2; CDR3: ASSQEVGVYEQY
J: TRBJ1-4; V: TRBV6-6; CDR3: ASSYPQAANEKLF
J: TRBJ2-3; V: TRBV10-1; CDR3: ASSEGLAGAGDTQY
J: TRBJ1-5; V: TRBV10-1; CDR3: ASGQGEQPQH
J: TRBJ1-5; V: TRBV28; CDR3: ASSLPGRGRASPEPQH
J: TRBJ2-1; V: TRBV5-1; CDR3: ASTRLASDEQF
J: TRBJ2-2; V: TRBV12-5; CDR3: ASGLLTSSIGGKYTGELF
J: TRBJ2-7; V: TRBV5-1; CDR3: ASSFGGGYEQY
J: TRBJ2-1; V: TRBV28; CDR3: ASSRQQGSEQF
J: TRBJ2-1; V: TRBV7-3; CDR3: ASSLAGEFNEQF
J: TRBJ1-3; V: TRBV2; CDR3: ASSGRSSGNTIY
J: TRBJ2-7; V: TRBV4-3; CDR3: ASSQDGAGDIYEQY
J: TRBJ2-7; V: TRBV6-5; CDR3: ASSYSLAGSTYEQY
J: TRBJ2-7; V: TRBV5-1; CDR3: ASSPGDRDLFEQY
J: TRBJ2-2; V: TRBV19; CDR3: ASSIVHTGELF
J: TRBJ2-7; V: TRBV7-9; CDR3: ASRPGGGTYEQY
J: TRBJ1-2; V: TRBV28; CDR3: ASSLPGTGGFYGYT
J: TRBJ2-1; V: TRBV5-1; CDR3: ASSEGLAGVHEQF
J: TRBJ2-5; V: TRBV5-1; CDR3: ASSNPASQETQY
J: TRBJ1-5; V: TRBV5-1; CDR3: ASSSGQPNQPQH
J: TRBJ2-1; V: TRBV30; CDR3: AWSVGPGLYNEQF
J: TRBJ1-1; V: TRBV28; CDR3: ASSPGQEAF
J: TRBJ2-7; V: TRBV9; CDR3: ASSVSQGGNEQY
J: TRBJ2-5; V: TRBV27; CDR3: ASMLAGGKETQY
J: TRBJ2-7; V: TRBV19; CDR3: ASSIVGTSALYEQY
J: TRBJ1-1; V: TRBV28; CDR3: ASSLRGNTEAF
J: TRBJ1-5; V: TRBV19; CDR3: ASSIGGQGNQPQH
J: TRBJ1-3; V: TRBV28; CDR3: ASSSGAKGAIY
J: TRBJ2-2; V: TRBV28; CDR3: ASTEGAGELF
J: TRBJ2-3; V: TRBV27; CDR3: ASSLSDSTDTQY
J: TRBJ2-2; V: TRBV19; CDR3: ASRDNSNTGELF
J: TRBJ1-2; V: TRBV18; CDR3: ASSPQSSQGSVGYT
J: TRBJ2-7; V: TRBV6-1; CDR3: ASSVLSYEQY
J: TRBJ1-1; V: TRBV5-6; CDR3: ASSFDGQAF
J: TRBJ1-1; V: TRBV28; CDR3: ASSLARTEAF
J: TRBJ2-7; V: TRBV19; CDR3: ASSISLGRGYEQY
J: TRBJ1-1; V: TRBV29-1; CDR3: SAEKRDNTEAF
J: TRBJ2-7; V: TRBV18; CDR3: ASSPVQGIGHEQY
J: TRBJ2-7; V: TRBV28; CDR3: ASTPSGTGAGEQY
J: TRBJ2-2; V: TRBV18; CDR3: ATSQGRAPNTGELF
J: TRBJ1-2; V: TRBV7-6; CDR3: ASSLGGTYGYT
J: TRBJ1-1; V: TRBV6-4; CDR3: ASSVHRAREDTEAF
J: TRBJ1-4; V: TRBV28; CDR3: ASTRPGPNEKLF
J: TRBJ1-4; V: TRBV9; CDR3: ASSPPLGQGEKLF
J: TRBJ2-2; V: TRBV19; CDR3: ASSIRGTPGELF
J: TRBJ1-1; V: TRBV28; CDR3: ASSLQGMGTEAF